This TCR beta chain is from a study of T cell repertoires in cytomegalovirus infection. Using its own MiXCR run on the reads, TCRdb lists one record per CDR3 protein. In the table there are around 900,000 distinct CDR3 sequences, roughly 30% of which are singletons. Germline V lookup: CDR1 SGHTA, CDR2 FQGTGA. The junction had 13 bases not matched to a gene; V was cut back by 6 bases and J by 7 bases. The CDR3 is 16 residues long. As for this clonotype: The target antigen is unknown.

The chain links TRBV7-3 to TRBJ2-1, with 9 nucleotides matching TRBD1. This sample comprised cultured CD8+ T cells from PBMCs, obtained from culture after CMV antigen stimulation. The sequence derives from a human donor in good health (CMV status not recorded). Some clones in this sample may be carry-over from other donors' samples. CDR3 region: CASSSTPGQGRNEQFF. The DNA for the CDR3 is TGTGCCAGCAGTTCTACTCCGGGACAGGGTAGGAATGAGCAGTTCTTC.